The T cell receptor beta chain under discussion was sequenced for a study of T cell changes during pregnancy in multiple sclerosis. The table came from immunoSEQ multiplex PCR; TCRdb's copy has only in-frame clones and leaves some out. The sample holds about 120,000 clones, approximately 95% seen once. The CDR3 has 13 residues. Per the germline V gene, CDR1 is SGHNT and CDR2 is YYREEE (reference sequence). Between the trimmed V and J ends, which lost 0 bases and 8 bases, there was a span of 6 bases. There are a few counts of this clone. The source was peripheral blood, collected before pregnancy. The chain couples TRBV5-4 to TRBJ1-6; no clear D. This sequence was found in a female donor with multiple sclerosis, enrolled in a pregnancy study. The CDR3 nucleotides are TGTGCCAGCAGCTTGGGGAGGGATTCACCCCTCCACTTT. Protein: CASSLGRDSPLHF.